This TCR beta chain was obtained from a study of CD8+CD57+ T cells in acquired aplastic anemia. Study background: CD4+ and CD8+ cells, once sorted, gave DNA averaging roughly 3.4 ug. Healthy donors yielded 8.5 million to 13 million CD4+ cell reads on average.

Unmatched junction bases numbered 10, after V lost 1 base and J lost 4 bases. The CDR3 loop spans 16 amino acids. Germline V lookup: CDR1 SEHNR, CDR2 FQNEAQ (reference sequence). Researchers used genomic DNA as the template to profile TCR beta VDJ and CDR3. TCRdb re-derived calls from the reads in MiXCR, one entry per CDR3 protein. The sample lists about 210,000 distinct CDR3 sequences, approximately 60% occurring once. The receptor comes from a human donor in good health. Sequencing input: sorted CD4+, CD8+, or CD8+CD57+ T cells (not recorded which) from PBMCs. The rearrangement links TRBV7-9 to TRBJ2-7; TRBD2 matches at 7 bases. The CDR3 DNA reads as TGTGCCAGCAGCTTAGGGGGCGGGGAGGGGATATACGAGCAGTACTTC. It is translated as CASSLGGGEGIYEQYF.